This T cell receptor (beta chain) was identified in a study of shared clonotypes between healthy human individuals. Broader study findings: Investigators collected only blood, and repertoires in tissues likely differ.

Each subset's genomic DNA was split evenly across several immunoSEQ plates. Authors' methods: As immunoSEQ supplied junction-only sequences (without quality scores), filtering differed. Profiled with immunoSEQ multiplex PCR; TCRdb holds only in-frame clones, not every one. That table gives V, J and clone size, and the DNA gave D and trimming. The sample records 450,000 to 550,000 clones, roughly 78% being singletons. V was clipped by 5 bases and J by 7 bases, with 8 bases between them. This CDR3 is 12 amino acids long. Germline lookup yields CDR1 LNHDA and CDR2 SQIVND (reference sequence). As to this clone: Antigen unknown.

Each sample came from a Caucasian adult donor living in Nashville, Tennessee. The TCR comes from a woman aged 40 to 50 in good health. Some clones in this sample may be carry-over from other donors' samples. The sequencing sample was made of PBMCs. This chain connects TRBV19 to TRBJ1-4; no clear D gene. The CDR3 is CASSPGGEKLFF. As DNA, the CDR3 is TGTGCCAGTAGTCCGGGAGGTGAAAAACTGTTTTTT.